This record looks at one TCR beta chain sequence and its context. The sample comes from a study of CD8 T cells in Susac syndrome. It was with random hexamers that about 0.45 to 1 ug RNA was reverse transcribed. MiXCR, applied by TCRdb to the immunoSEQ multiplex PCR reads, yields one record per CDR3 protein. The sample contains under 200,000 distinct CDR3 sequences, 90% to 97% of which appear only once. CDR1 SGHRS and CDR2 YFSETQ come from the germline V gene. Trimming took off 1 base at V and 5 bases at J, with 12 bases between the two ends. The CDR3 has 15 residues. V gene TRBV5-1 combines with J gene TRBJ2-2; D gene ambiguous. Specimen: CD4+ T cells from PBMCs. The TCR comes from a human donor with Susac syndrome. The CDR3 DNA reads TGCGCCAGCAGCTTGACCAACTACGATACCGGGGAGCTGTTTTTT. It yields the protein CASSLTNYDTGELFF.